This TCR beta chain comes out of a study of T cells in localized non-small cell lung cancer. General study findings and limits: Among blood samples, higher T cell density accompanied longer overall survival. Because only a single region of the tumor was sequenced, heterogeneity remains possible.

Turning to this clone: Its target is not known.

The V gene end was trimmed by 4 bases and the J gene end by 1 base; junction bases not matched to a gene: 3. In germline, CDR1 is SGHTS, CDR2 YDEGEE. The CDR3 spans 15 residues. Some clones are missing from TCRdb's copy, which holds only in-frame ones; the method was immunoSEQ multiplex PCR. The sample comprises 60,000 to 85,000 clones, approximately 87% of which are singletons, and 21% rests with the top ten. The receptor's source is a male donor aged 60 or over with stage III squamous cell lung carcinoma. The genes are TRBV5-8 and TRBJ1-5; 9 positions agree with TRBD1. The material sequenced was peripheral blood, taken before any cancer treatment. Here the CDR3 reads CASSLGQGSNQPQHF. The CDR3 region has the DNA TGTGCCAGCAGCCTGGGACAGGGAAGCAATCAGCCCCAGCATTTT.